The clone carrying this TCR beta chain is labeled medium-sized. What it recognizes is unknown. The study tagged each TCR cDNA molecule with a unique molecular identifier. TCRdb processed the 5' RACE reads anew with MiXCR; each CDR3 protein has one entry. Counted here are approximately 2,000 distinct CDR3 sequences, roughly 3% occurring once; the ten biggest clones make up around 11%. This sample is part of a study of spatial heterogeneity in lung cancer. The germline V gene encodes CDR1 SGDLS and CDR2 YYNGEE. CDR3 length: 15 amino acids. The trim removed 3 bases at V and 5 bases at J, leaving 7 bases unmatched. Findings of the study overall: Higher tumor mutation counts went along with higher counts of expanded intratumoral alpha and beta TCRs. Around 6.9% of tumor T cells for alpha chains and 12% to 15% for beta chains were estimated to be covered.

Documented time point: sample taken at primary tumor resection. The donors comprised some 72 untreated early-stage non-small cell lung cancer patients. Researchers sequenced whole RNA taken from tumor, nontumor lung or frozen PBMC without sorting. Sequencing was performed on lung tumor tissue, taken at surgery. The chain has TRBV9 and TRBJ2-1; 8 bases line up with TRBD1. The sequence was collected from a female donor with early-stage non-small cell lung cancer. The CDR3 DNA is TGTGCCAGCAGCGGGTACAGGGGGATTGACAATGAGCAGTTCTTC. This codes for CASSGYRGIDNEQFF.